This T cell receptor (beta chain) derives from a study of T-cell memory formation after mild COVID-19. V lost 0 bases, J lost 4 bases, and 15 bases lay in between. Germline V CDR1 and CDR2: SEHNR, FQNEAQ (reference sequence). The CDR3 runs 16 residues. This clonotype has more than one count but fewer than ten. TCRdb reprocessed the 5' RACE reads with MiXCR, giving one entry per CDR3 protein. The table shows approximately 480,000 distinct CDR3 sequences, with 15% to 20% occurring only once. This sequence was found in an adult woman who had mild COVID-19 (a few samples of this study predate the infection). Cell type and time point are not known. V and J are TRBV7-9 and TRBJ1-2, with a possible D match to TRBD1 (5 bases). Sequencing was done on a sample of PBMCs or a T cell subset sorted from them (not recorded which). CDR3 sequence: CASSLAPGGSGYGYTF. CDR3 bases: TGTGCCAGCAGCTTAGCACCGGGGGGTAGTGGCTATGGCTACACCTTC.